One and the same sample provided the 3 T cell receptor beta chains below, sequenced in a study of blood T cell repertoires in COVID-19. Sequencing used immunoSEQ multiplex PCR; TCRdb keeps in-frame clones, though not all of them. The sample shows about 51,000 clones, approximately 90% of them seen only once. Specimen: peripheral blood. The source is a man in his forties or fifties with acute or convalescent COVID-19.

This rearrangement joins TRBV6-6 to TRBJ2-7; the match to TRBD2 covers 13 bases. CDR1 and CDR2 (germline): MNHNY, SVGAGI (reference sequence). Losses at the gene ends were 5 bases for V and 3 bases for J; bases not matched to a gene: 4. The length of the CDR3 is 15 residues. CDR3 DNA sequence: TGTGCCAGCAGTCGAACTAGCGGGGGGGGCTACGAGCAGTACTTC. It yields the protein CASSRTSGGGYEQYF.

The genes are TRBV9 and TRBJ1-3; D call uncertain. Germline lookup yields CDR1 SGDLS and CDR2 YYNGEE. The germline V and J ends were trimmed by 3 bases and 0 bases, with 7 bases remaining between them. This CDR3 has 14 amino acids. DNA of the CDR3: TGTGCCAGCAGCGGGCGGTTCTCTGGAAACACCATATATTTT. Translating gives CASSGRFSGNTIYF. The full variable domain, rest sourced from reference TRBV9 and TRBJ1-3, is DSGVTQTPKHLITATGQRVTLRCSPRSGDLSVYWYQQSLDQGLQFLIQYYNGEERAKGNILERFSAQQFPDLHSELNLSSLELGDSALYFCASSGRFSGNTIYFGEGSWLTVV.

The chain joins TRBV11-1 to TRBJ1-5, with a tentative D call TRBD1 (6 bases). The CDR3 contains 13 residues. The germline CDR1 and CDR2 sequences are SGHAT and FQDESV (reference sequence). V lost 3 bases, J lost 4 bases, and 7 bases lay in between. CDR3 DNA sequence: TGTGCCAGCAGCTTGACAGGTAATCAGCCCCAGCATTTT. Its translation is CASSLTGNQPQHF.